This is a list of T cell receptor beta chains from one sample in a study of pediatric ulcerative colitis. The repertoire was sequenced with immunoSEQ multiplex PCR; TCRdb's copy has only in-frame clones and lacks some. The sample yields around 64,000 clones, over 70% seen once. Sample: blood. The receptor source for this set is a boy aged 5-17 years with moderate ulcerative colitis. The CDR3 runs from the conserved cysteine through the conserved F or W. The D gene is left open where the match is weak. Size is stated for part of the rows, as once, few or many counts, or as a class when the clone is expanded.

CDR3 | DNA | D | J | V | size
CASSYLGQYKETQYF | TGTGCCAGCAGTTACCTGGGACAGTATAAAGAGACCCAGTACTTC | TRBD1 | TRBJ2-5 | TRBV6-5 | -
CASSQDLVRGSNQPQHF | TGCGCCAGCAGCCAAGACCTTGTTCGAGGAAGCAATCAGCCCCAGCATTTT | - | TRBJ1-5 | TRBV4-1 | -
CASSQGEFGETQYF | TGTGCCAGCAGCCAAGGTGAATTTGGGGAGACCCAGTACTTC | - | TRBJ2-5 | TRBV4-2 | -
CASSVTGGRGETQYF | TGTGCCAGCAGCGTGACGGGAGGGAGAGGAGAGACCCAGTACTTC | TRBD2 | TRBJ2-5 | TRBV9 | once
CASRLQGSNEKLFF | TGTGCCAGCAGATTACAGGGATCTAATGAAAAACTGTTTTTT | - | TRBJ1-4 | TRBV25-1 | -
CASSSSGLVTGNTIYF | TGTGCCAGCAGCTCCTCGGGACTCGTGACTGGAAACACCATATATTTT | - | TRBJ1-3 | TRBV7-9 | -
CASGYSGNTEAFF | TGTGCTAGTGGTTACTCAGGGAACACTGAAGCTTTCTTT | - | TRBJ1-1 | TRBV12-5 | few
CASSLGALGGKLFF | TGTGCCAGCAGCTTAGGGGCCTTAGGTGGAAAACTGTTTTTT | - | TRBJ1-4 | TRBV7-9 | -
CSVSDEKLFF | TGCAGCGTGTCGGATGAAAAACTGTTTTTT | - | TRBJ1-4 | TRBV29-1 | few
CASTIGYEQYF | TGCGCCAGCACCATTGGGTACGAGCAGTACTTC | - | TRBJ2-7 | TRBV5-1 | -
CASSQDIRAAFF | TGTGCCAGCAGCCAAGATATCCGGGCGGCTTTCTTT | - | TRBJ1-1 | TRBV14 | few
CASRLAGGTYEQYF | TGCGCCAGTAGACTAGCGGGAGGGACCTACGAGCAGTACTTC | TRBD2 | TRBJ2-7 | TRBV5-1 | once
CASSWSRENIQYF | TGTGCCAGCAGTTGGTCGCGGGAGAACATTCAGTACTTC | TRBD2 | TRBJ2-4 | TRBV27 | -
CSVGTSGKPREQYF | TGCAGCGTCGGAACTAGCGGGAAACCGCGCGAGCAGTACTTC | TRBD2 | TRBJ2-7 | TRBV29-1 | -
CASSAGANYGYTF | TGTGCCAGCAGTGCGGGGGCTAACTATGGCTACACCTTC | - | TRBJ1-2 | TRBV25-1 | few
CASSPRVYGEQYF | TGTGCCAGCAGCCCCCGAGTGTATGGCGAGCAGTACTTC | - | TRBJ2-7 | TRBV11-2 | once
CASSLAFWGSTDTQYF | TGTGCCAGCAGCTTAGCGTTCTGGGGAAGCACAGATACGCAGTATTTT | - | TRBJ2-3 | TRBV7-2 | -
CASSQDGRTSTDTQYF | TGCGCCAGCAGCCAAGATGGACGGACTAGTACAGATACGCAGTATTTT | TRBD2 | TRBJ2-3 | TRBV4-1 | -
CASSVRGLGHTEAFF | TGTGCCAGCAGCGTACGCGGGCTAGGACACACTGAAGCTTTCTTT | - | TRBJ1-1 | TRBV9 | -
CASIRTGGSGEAFF | TGTGCCAGTATAAGGACAGGGGGTTCGGGTGAAGCTTTCTTT | TRBD1 | TRBJ1-1 | TRBV19 | -
CASSLWGNTEAFF | TGTGCCAGCAGCTTATGGGGGAACACTGAAGCTTTCTTT | - | TRBJ1-1 | TRBV11-2 | -
CASSVDGAAGNEQFF | TGTGCCAGCAGCGTAGATGGGGCGGCAGGGAATGAGCAGTTCTTC | - | TRBJ2-1 | TRBV9 | -
CASSQTGAAYGYTF | TGTGCCAGCAGTCAGACAGGGGCGGCCTATGGCTACACCTTC | TRBD1 | TRBJ1-2 | TRBV7-9 | large
CASSLYRSSYNEQFF | TGTGCCAGTAGTCTTTACAGAAGCTCCTACAATGAGCAGTTCTTC | - | TRBJ2-1 | TRBV19 | -
CASSLVPQGAYEQYF | TGTGCCAGCAGCTTAGTCCCGCAGGGGGCTTACGAGCAGTACTTC | TRBD1 | TRBJ2-7 | TRBV7-9 | -
CASRNFRGWNTEAFF | TGCGCCAGCCGAAATTTCAGGGGTTGGAACACTGAAGCTTTCTTT | - | TRBJ1-1 | TRBV5-1 | -
CASSLDRSGGVRSDTQYF | TGTGCCAGCAGCTTGGACCGCTCGGGGGGGGTTAGATCAGATACGCAGTATTTT | TRBD2 | TRBJ2-3 | TRBV5-4 | once
CASSSDNGYTF | TGTGCCAGCAGCTCCGATAATGGCTACACCTTC | - | TRBJ1-2 | TRBV7-9 | -
CASSSERGPDPDTQYF | TGCGCCAGCAGCTCCGAGCGGGGGCCGGACCCAGATACGCAGTATTTT | TRBD2 | TRBJ2-3 | TRBV5-1 | -
CASRPGQGTSPLHF | TGTGCCAGCAGGCCTGGACAGGGTACTTCACCCCTCCACTTT | TRBD1 | TRBJ1-6 | TRBV28 | -
CASSVVGNTDKQFF | TGTGCCAGCAGCGTAGTGGGCAACACGGATAAGCAGTTCTTC | - | TRBJ2-1 | TRBV9 | -
CASSGLAGTSSYEQYF | TGTGCCAGCAGTGGGCTAGCGGGAACCTCCTCCTACGAGCAGTACTTC | TRBD2 | TRBJ2-7 | TRBV6-1 | -
CASSQAGTASHF | TGCGCCAGCAGCCAAGCCGGGACAGCAAGCCACTTC | TRBD1 | TRBJ2-7 | TRBV4-1 | -
CASSLQGSAEAFF | TGCGCCAGCAGCTTACAGGGATCGGCTGAAGCTTTCTTT | - | TRBJ1-1 | TRBV5-1 | few
CASSDLTIYEQYF | TGCGCCAGCAGTGATTTGACAATTTACGAGCAGTACTTC | - | TRBJ2-7 | TRBV10-2 | -
CASSDSRVGYTF | TGTGCCAGCAGTGACTCGAGGGTTGGCTACACCTTC | - | TRBJ1-2 | TRBV6-4 | -
CASSLSSYNSPLHF | TGTGCCAGCAGCTTAAGCTCCTATAATTCACCCCTCCACTTT | - | TRBJ1-6 | TRBV5-5 | once
CASSLPNYGYTF | TGTGCCAGCAGCTTACCGAACTATGGCTACACCTTC | - | TRBJ1-2 | TRBV5-6 | -
CATQLNVQPDEKLFF | TGTGCCACCCAGTTGAACGTCCAGCCGGATGAAAAACTGTTTTTT | - | TRBJ1-4 | TRBV19 | once
CASSQEGLAGYNEQFF | TGCGCCAGCAGCCAAGAGGGGCTAGCGGGCTACAATGAGCAGTTCTTC | TRBD2 | TRBJ2-1 | TRBV4-3 | -
CASSIPNVGGNYGYTF | TGTGCCAGTAGTATCCCAAACGTGGGGGGGAACTATGGCTACACCTTC | - | TRBJ1-2 | TRBV19 | -
CASSLVGGLATGELFF | TGCGCCAGCAGCCTTGTCGGAGGGTTGGCGACCGGGGAGCTGTTTTTT | - | TRBJ2-2 | TRBV4-1 | -
CASSPGSPTYEQYF | TGTGCCAGCAGCCCCGGAAGCCCCACCTACGAGCAGTACTTC | - | TRBJ2-7 | TRBV9 | once
CASSLRTIMNTEAFF | TGTGCCAGCTCACTCAGGACAATCATGAACACTGAAGCTTTCTTT | - | TRBJ1-1 | TRBV18 | -